The present T cell receptor (beta chain) was sequenced within a study of CD8 T cells in ankylosing spondylitis. This clonotype has a count of ten or more. What it binds is not known. Findings and caveats of the study: A TCR beta motif made of about 8 highly homologous variants seemed typical of ankylosing spondylitis blood. Past research had described some motif variants in reactive arthritis synovial fluid and blood.

Preparation of TCR beta libraries was done by quantitative 5'-RACE with molecular barcodes. TCRdb itself ran the 5' RACE reads through MiXCR, one entry per CDR3 protein. The sample has roughly 490,000 distinct CDR3 sequences, about 5.4% seen once. V was clipped by 5 bases and J by 4 bases, with 16 bases between them. The V gene's germline CDR1 is LGHNA and CDR2 YSLEER. The length of the CDR3 is 15 residues. The chain combines TRBV4-3 with TRBJ2-3; D perhaps matches TRBD2 (5 bases). This receptor was taken from a male donor with ankylosing spondylitis. The sequenced sample was blood, either unsorted or a sorted T cell fraction (not recorded which). The CDR3 reads CASSSEGFASDTQYF. The CDR3 nucleotides are TGCGCCAGCAGCTCCGAGGGATTCGCTTCAGATACGCAGTATTTT.